This TCR beta chain was sequenced for a study of T cell changes during pregnancy in multiple sclerosis. The CDR3 is 11 residues long. The ends lost 5 bases at V and 6 bases at J; junction bases unmatched: 3. Germline V gene sequence: CDR1 DFQATT, CDR2 SNEGSKA (reference sequence). Sequenced by immunoSEQ multiplex PCR; TCRdb stores in-frame clones only, minus some. This sample has around 69,000 clones, with 91% found just once. This receptor was identified in a female donor with multiple sclerosis, enrolled in a pregnancy study. The chain joins TRBV20-1 to TRBJ1-1, with 7 bases identical to TRBD1. This material consisted of CD8+ T cells from peripheral blood mononuclear cells, taken before pregnancy. CDR3 bases: TGCAGTGCTTTACAGGGGTCTGAAGCTTTCTTT. It yields the protein CSALQGSEAFF.